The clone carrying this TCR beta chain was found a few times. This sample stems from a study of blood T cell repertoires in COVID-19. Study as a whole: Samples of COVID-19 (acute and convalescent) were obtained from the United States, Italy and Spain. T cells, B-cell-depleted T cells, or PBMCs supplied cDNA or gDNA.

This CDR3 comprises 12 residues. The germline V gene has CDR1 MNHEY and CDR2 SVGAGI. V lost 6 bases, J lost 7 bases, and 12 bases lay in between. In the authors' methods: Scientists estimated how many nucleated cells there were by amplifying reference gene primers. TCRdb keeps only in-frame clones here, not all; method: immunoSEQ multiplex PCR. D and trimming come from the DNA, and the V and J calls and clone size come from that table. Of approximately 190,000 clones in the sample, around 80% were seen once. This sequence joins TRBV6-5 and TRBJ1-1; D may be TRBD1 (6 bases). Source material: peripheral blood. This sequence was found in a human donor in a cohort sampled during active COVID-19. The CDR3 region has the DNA TGTGCCAGCAGCCTGACAGGCCGTGAAGCTTTCTTT. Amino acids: CASSLTGREAFF.